The 10 T cell receptor beta chains below come from one sample, sequenced in a study of cytomegalovirus exposure and HLA in healthy donors. Data came from immunoSEQ multiplex PCR; TCRdb stores just in-frame clones and leaves some out. Among about 95,000 clones listed, around 85% were seen once. The specimen sequenced was PBMCs. The receptor source for this set is a man between 18 and 29 years old in good health and CMV-seropositive.

The chain links TRBV9 to TRBJ2-3; D unresolved. V lost 0 bases to trimming and J lost 2 bases, with 10 bases between them. The germline CDR1 and CDR2 sequences are SGDLS and YYNGEE. CDR3 length: 15 amino acids. CDR3 sequence: CASSVEANPTDTQYF. The CDR3 bases are TGTGCCAGCAGCGTAGAAGCCAACCCCACAGATACGCAGTATTTT.

Only a few counts were recorded for this clone. The chain links TRBV6-5 to TRBJ2-7; D call uncertain. V lost 2 bases and J 3 bases, leaving 11 bases between the germline ends. The germline CDR1 and CDR2 sequences are MNHEY and SVGAGI. CDR3 size: 14 residues. CDR3 in amino acids: CASSYARQSYEQYF. CDR3 DNA sequence: TGTGCCAGCAGTTACGCTAGGCAGAGCTACGAGCAGTACTTC.

The rearrangement joins TRBV6-1 to TRBJ2-6; the D is unclear. Trimming cost V 6 bases and J 0 bases, with 9 bases left between them. The length of the CDR3 is 15 residues. Germline lookup yields CDR1 MNHNS and CDR2 SASEGT. For the CDR3, the DNA is TGTGCCAGCAGGATAAGACTCTCTGGGGCCAACGTCCTGACTTTC. Translating it yields CASRIRLSGANVLTF.

The chain combines TRBV6-1 with TRBJ1-5, with 7 bases lining up with TRBD1. Germline CDR1 MNHNS, CDR2 SASEGT. The J segment lost 11 bases and the V segment lost 6 bases, leaving 13 bases of the junction unmatched. This CDR3 spans 14 amino acids. The CDR3 spells CASSPTGSQRTQHF. The CDR3 coding sequence is TGTGCCAGCAGCCCGACAGGGTCTCAAAGGACCCAGCATTTT.

This chain joins TRBV10-2 and TRBJ1-2; weak D call: TRBD1 (5 bases). The ends were cut back, 4 bases at V and 7 bases at J, with 22 bases in the middle. This CDR3 is 16 amino acids long. The germline V gene encodes CDR1 WSHSY and CDR2 SAAADI. The CDR3 protein is CASSGQGSPLSGGYTF. The CDR3 bases are TGCGCCAGCAGTGGTCAGGGAAGCCCCCTCTCGGGTGGCTACACCTTC.

V is TRBV11-1 and J is TRBJ2-1; D is possibly TRBD1 (5 bases). Per the germline V gene, CDR1 is SGHAT and CDR2 is FQDESV (reference sequence). The CDR3 covers 14 residues. V was cut by 5 bases and J by 7 bases, with 15 bases left in between. CDR3: CASSPPSRVNEQFF. CDR3 nucleotides: TGTGCCAGCAGCCCCCCGAGCAGGGTGAATGAGCAGTTCTTC.

The V gene is TRBV9, the J gene TRBJ2-7; 12 bases map to TRBD2. Germline V CDR1 and CDR2: SGDLS, YYNGEE. The CDR3 length is 15 residues. Trimming removed 3 bases from V and 3 bases from J; junction bases left unmatched: 4. The CDR3 loop is CASSGGTSGHYEQYF. CDR3 bases: TGTGCCAGCAGCGGCGGGACTAGCGGGCACTACGAGCAGTACTTC.

CDR3: CAHRASSTDTQYF. CDR3 coding DNA: TGTGCTCATCGCGCGTCAAGCACAGATACGCAGTATTTT. V and J are TRBV30 and TRBJ2-3; D ambiguous. The germline gives CDR1 GTSNPN, CDR2 SVGIG (reference sequence). The CDR3 totals 13 residues.

The chain combines TRBV7-9 with TRBJ1-5, with 7 bases matching TRBD1. This CDR3 comprises 14 residues. Germline V gene lookup returns CDR1 SEHNR and CDR2 FQNEAQ (reference sequence). The J segment lost 4 bases and the V segment lost 7 bases, leaving 7 bases of the junction unmatched. The CDR3 nucleotides are TGTGCCAGCAACACCGGGACAGTGAATCAGCCCCAGCATTTT. This codes for CASNTGTVNQPQHF.

The rearrangement uses TRBV5-1 and TRBJ1-3, with D uncertain. In germline, CDR1 is SGHRS, CDR2 YFSETQ. Trimming took 4 bases from V and 0 from J, leaving 14 bases between them. The CDR3 is made up of 16 amino acids. The chain's CDR3 is CASSGGLSSSGNTIYF. CDR3 DNA sequence: TGCGCCAGCAGCGGCGGACTGAGTAGCTCTGGAAACACCATATATTTT. The full variable domain, in which reference TRBV5-1 and TRBJ1-3 provide the parts outside the CDR3, is KAGVTQTPRYLIKTRGQQVTLSCSPISGHRSVSWYQQTPGQGLQFLFEYFSETQRNKGNFPGRFSGRQFSNSRSEMNVSTLELGDSALYLCASSGGLSSSGNTIYFGEGSWLTVV.